This T cell receptor beta chain was profiled in a study of shared clonotypes between healthy human individuals. Study details: Each donor had three CD4 naive, three CD4 memory, two CD8 naive and one CD8 memory plate. Study observations and caveats: Sampling covered blood only; tissue repertoires likely differ. Naive subsets usually exceeded memory subsets in estimated richness.

This table comes from immunoSEQ multiplex PCR, and its TCRdb copy is limited to in-frame clones, with some not included. The table has some 1 million clones, about 75% seen once. Points on this clone: Its antigen is not known.

The V and J ends lost 4 bases and 2 bases respectively, with 13 bases between them. The CDR3 consists of 15 residues. Germline CDR1 SGHDT, CDR2 YYEEEE. The sequencing sample was made of memory CD4+ T cells sorted from blood. Subset noted: CD45RA-negative fraction. The chain couples TRBV5-6 to TRBJ2-1, with D possibly being TRBD2 (5 bases). The sequence derives from a man aged 18-30 years in good health. This CDR3 is CASSGLAGAYNEQFF. DNA of the CDR3: TGTGCCAGCAGCGGGCTAGCAGGCGCCTACAATGAGCAGTTCTTC.